These T cell receptor beta chains were read from a single sample in a study of T-cell reconstitution after alpha-beta-depleted transplantation in children. Each CDR3 protein gets one entry after TCRdb re-called the PCR reads with MiXCR. The table records under 750,000 distinct CDR3 sequences, approximately 22% of them present only once. This material consisted of PBMCs, mostly from graft donor cells, taken 360 days after TCRalphabeta/CD19-depleted stem cell transplant. These receptors originate from a boy in the first two years of life who had a stem cell transplant for acute myeloid leukemia, so the T cells may come from the graft donor. Both conserved end residues are part of each CDR3. D genes are given only for firm matches. Clone size is given for some rows only: seen once, a few or many times, or a class if the clone is expanded.

clone_size | d_call | j_call | v_call | cdr3_aa | cdr3_nt
NA | TRBD2 | TRBJ2-2 | TRBV20-1 | CSASPAGGANTGELFF | TGCAGTGCTAGCCCAGCGGGGGGGGCGAACACCGGGGAGCTGTTTTTT
many | NA | TRBJ2-5 | TRBV12-3/TRBV12-4 | CASSQGWETQYF | TGTGCCAGCAGTCAGGGGTGGGAGACCCAGTACTTC
NA | NA | TRBJ2-7 | TRBV12-3/TRBV12-4 | CASISHYEQYF | TGTGCCAGCATTTCACACTACGAGCAGTACTTC
NA | NA | TRBJ2-5 | TRBV6-1 | CASRRGGISQETQYF | TGTGCCAGCAGGCGAGGGGGGATCTCGCAAGAGACCCAGTACTTC
many | NA | TRBJ1-1 | TRBV20-1 | CSAGPTTGINTEAFF | TGCAGTGCCGGGCCCACTACAGGGATTAACACTGAAGCTTTCTTT
many | NA | TRBJ1-3 | TRBV29-1 | CSVENRSSGNTIYF | TGCAGCGTTGAAAACCGGAGCTCTGGAAACACCATATATTTT
few | NA | TRBJ2-1 | TRBV13 | CASSLDLRGNEQFF | TGTGCCAGCAGCTTAGATCTCCGAGGCAATGAGCAGTTCTTC
NA | TRBD1 | TRBJ1-2 | TRBV29-1 | CSVEEGQGVNYGYTF | TGCAGCGTTGAAGAGGGGCAGGGGGTAAACTATGGCTACACCTTC
few | TRBD1 | TRBJ1-1 | TRBV20-1 | CSAREFNRGRYTEAFF | TGCAGTGCTAGAGAGTTCAACAGGGGAAGGTACACTGAAGCTTTCTTT
NA | NA | TRBJ2-3 | TRBV4-1 | CASSRLGLAMLTDTQYF | TGCGCCAGCAGCCGCCTGGGTCTAGCGATGCTCACAGATACGCAGTATTTT
few | NA | TRBJ1-1 | TRBV6-1 | CASGVWGDDMNTEAFF | TGTGCCAGCGGGGTGTGGGGAGACGACATGAACACTGAAGCTTTCTTT